This T cell receptor beta chain came from a study of cytomegalovirus exposure and HLA in healthy donors. Germline V CDR1 and CDR2: SGHRS, YFSETQ. The CDR3 consists of 13 residues. Trimming took off 4 bases at V and 5 bases at J, with 12 bases between the two ends. Findings of the study overall: The authors later found most CMV-associated TCR beta chains appeared HLA-restricted. Most TCR sequences were rare, but some public TCRs occurred in many donors. Beyond CMV serostatus, there was no information to go on about immune exposure.

The PCR made use of 60 Vbeta and 13 Jbeta primers. Repertoires were generated with immunoSEQ multiplex PCR, while TCRdb's copy carries only in-frame clones and drops some. The repertoire holds 200,000 to 250,000 clones, with roughly 79% as singletons. Concerning this clone itself: Its antigen is not known.

This chain links TRBV5-1 with TRBJ2-5; no definite D call. The TCR sequence derives from a middle-aged woman in good health and CMV-seronegative. Sequenced input: PBMCs. CDR3 protein: CASSGSVQETQYF. The CDR3 DNA reads TGCGCCAGCAGCGGCTCCGTACAGGAGACCCAGTACTTC.